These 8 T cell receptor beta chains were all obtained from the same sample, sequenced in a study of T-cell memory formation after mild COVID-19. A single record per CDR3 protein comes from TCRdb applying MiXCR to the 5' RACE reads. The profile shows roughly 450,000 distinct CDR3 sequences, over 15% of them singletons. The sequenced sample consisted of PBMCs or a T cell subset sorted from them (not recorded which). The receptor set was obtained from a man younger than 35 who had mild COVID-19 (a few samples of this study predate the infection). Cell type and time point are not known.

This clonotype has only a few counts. Here the CDR3 reads CASSQGVDLSRGQPQHF. The CDR3 nucleotides are TGTGCCAGCAGCCAAGGAGTGGACCTTTCAAGGGGTCAGCCCCAGCATTTT. V gene TRBV4-2 combines with J gene TRBJ1-5; tentative D call: TRBD1 (5 bases). With 1 base removed from V and 6 bases from J, the gap between germline ends came to 19 bases. The CDR3 sequence is 17 residues long. The germline CDR1 and CDR2 sequences are LGHNA and YNFKEQ.

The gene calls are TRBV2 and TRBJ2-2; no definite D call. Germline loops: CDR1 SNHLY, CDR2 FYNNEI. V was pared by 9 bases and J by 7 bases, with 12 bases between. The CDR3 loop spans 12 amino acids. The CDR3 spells CARKLGVGELFF. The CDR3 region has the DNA TGTGCCAGGAAGTTAGGTGTCGGGGAGCTGTTTTTT.

The CDR3, as DNA: TGCAGTGCTAGAGAGCCGGGACAGAGTAACACAGATACGCAGTATTTT. Protein sequence: CSAREPGQSNTDTQYF. The genes are TRBV20-1 and TRBJ2-3; 7 bases match TRBD1. The trim removed 0 bases at V and 2 bases at J, leaving 8 bases unmatched. From germline, CDR1 is DFQATT and CDR2 SNEGSKA (reference sequence). This CDR3 is built from 16 residues.

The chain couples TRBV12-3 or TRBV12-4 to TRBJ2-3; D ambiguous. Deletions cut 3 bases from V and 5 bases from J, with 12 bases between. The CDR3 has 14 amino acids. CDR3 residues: CASSFSNTRDTQYF. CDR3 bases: TGTGCCAGCAGTTTTAGCAACACAAGAGATACGCAGTATTTT.

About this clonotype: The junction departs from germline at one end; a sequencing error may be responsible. This CDR3 is CDSSFRGREKLFF. CDR3 DNA sequence: TGTGACAGCAGCTTCAGGGGACGAGAAAAACTGTTTTTT. The J gene is TRBJ1-4, the V gene TRBV7-2; TRBD1 is a possible D gene (6 bases). The CDR3 has 13 amino acids. Germline CDR1 SGHTA, CDR2 FQGNSA.

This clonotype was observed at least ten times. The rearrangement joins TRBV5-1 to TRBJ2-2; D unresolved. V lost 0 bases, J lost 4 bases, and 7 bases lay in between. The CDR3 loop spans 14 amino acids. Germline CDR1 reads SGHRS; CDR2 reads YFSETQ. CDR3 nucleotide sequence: TGCGCCAGCAGCTTGGCCCAAGGCACCGGGGAGCTGTTTTTT. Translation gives CASSLAQGTGELFF. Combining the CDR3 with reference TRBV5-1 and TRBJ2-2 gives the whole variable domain KAGVTQTPRYLIKTRGQQVTLSCSPISGHRSVSWYQQTPGQGLQFLFEYFSETQRNKGNFPGRFSGRQFSNSRSEMNVSTLELGDSALYLCASSLAQGTGELFFGEGSRLTVL.

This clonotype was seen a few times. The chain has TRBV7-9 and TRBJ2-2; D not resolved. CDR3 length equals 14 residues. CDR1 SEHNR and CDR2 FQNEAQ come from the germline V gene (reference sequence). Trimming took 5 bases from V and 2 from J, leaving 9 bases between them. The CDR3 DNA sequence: TGTGCCAGCAGCCCCGAGGCCAACACCGGGGAGCTGTTTTTT. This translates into CASSPEANTGELFF.

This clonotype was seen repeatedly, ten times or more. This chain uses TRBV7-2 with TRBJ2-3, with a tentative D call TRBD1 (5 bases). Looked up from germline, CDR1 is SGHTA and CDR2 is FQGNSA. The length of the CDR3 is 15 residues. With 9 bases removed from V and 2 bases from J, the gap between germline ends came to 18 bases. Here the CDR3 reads CARGAHLALTDTQYF. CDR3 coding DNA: TGTGCCAGAGGGGCCCACCTGGCTCTCACAGATACGCAGTATTTT.